One sample yielded the 20 T cell receptor beta chains listed below, sequenced in a study of shared clonotypes between healthy human individuals. The table came from immunoSEQ multiplex PCR; TCRdb's copy has only in-frame clones and leaves some out. Of approximately 2.5 million clones in the sample, 85% to 95% are singletons; the top ten hold around 0.14%. Sequencing used naive CD4+ T cells sorted from blood. As to subset: CD45RA+ positively selected. The source is a man in his late teens or twenties in good health.

CDR3 sequence (DNA): TGCGCCAGCTGGGCGGGCCTCGCGGAAGGAAACACCATATATTTT. Protein sequence: CASWAGLAEGNTIYF. J is TRBJ1-3 and V is TRBV5-1; D gene ambiguous. V was shortened by 7 bases and J by 4 bases, with 18 bases between the two germline ends. This CDR3 is built from 15 residues. The germline CDR1 and CDR2 sequences are SGHRS and YFSETQ.

This clone was observed once. V usage is TRBV30 and J usage is TRBJ1-5; a possible D gene is TRBD1 (5 bases). Per germline, CDR1 GTSNPN and CDR2 SVGIG (reference sequence). There are 13 residues in the CDR3. The V end lost 3 bases, the J end lost 12 bases, and 18 bases lay between the germline ends. The CDR3 region has the DNA TGTGCCTGGAGCCCAGGCCCCCTCAGGGTCCAGCATTTT. This sequence encodes CAWSPGPLRVQHF.

This clone was counted a few times. The chain couples TRBV30 to TRBJ1-2, with 9 bases matching TRBD1. This CDR3 has 14 residues. Germline-derived CDR1 and CDR2 are GTSNPN and SVGIG (reference sequence). V was clipped by 0 bases and J by 2 bases; unmatched bases: 1. CDR3 residues: CAWSVDRGNYGYTF. CDR3 DNA sequence: TGTGCCTGGAGTGTCGACAGGGGGAACTATGGCTACACCTTC.

J is TRBJ1-5 and V is TRBV7-2; D gene unclear. Germline V gene lookup returns CDR1 SGHTA and CDR2 FQGNSA. V shed 6 bases and J shed 1 base, with 7 bases lying between them. CDR3 length: 13 residues. CDR3 nucleotide sequence: TGTGCCAGCAGACTCGACAGCAATCAGCCCCAGCATTTT. Translating it yields CASRLDSNQPQHF. The full variable domain, with the rest looked up from reference TRBV7-2 and TRBJ1-5, is GAGVSQSPSNKVTEKGKDVELRCDPISGHTALYWYRQSLGQGLEFLIYFQGNSAPDKSGLPSDRFSAERTGGSVSTLTIQRTQQEDSAVYLCASRLDSNQPQHFGDGTRLSIL.

This chain connects TRBV5-1 to TRBJ2-6; TRBD2 matches 10 bases. In germline, CDR1 is SGHRS, CDR2 YFSETQ. Germline trimming cut 4 bases from V and 2 bases from J; bases unmatched to any gene: 15. The CDR3 spans 20 residues. CDR3 amino acids: CASSLPPMSSGSPGANVLTF. The CDR3 nucleotides read TGCGCCAGCAGCCTGCCCCCTATGTCTAGCGGGAGTCCTGGGGCCAACGTCCTGACTTTC.

This sequence joins TRBV5-6 and TRBJ1-1; D uncertain. The CDR3 totals 14 residues. Germline V lookup: CDR1 SGHDT, CDR2 YYEEEE. V was cut by 6 bases and J by 3 bases, with 15 bases left in between. CDR3 protein: CASIEAGRYTEAFF. As DNA, the CDR3 is TGTGCCAGCATCGAGGCCGGGCGATACACTGAAGCTTTCTTT.

The V gene is TRBV10-3, the J gene TRBJ2-5, with 11 positions matching TRBD1. The germline V gene has CDR1 ENHRY and CDR2 SYGVKD. The length of the CDR3 is 15 residues. V trimming: 0 bases; J trimming: 5 bases; junction bases outside the gene matches: 2. CDR3 nucleotides: TGTGCCATCAGTGAGTCTCGGGACAGGGGGGAGACCCAGTACTTC. Translated: CAISESRDRGETQYF.

This chain joins TRBV15 and TRBJ2-3; 7 nucleotides agree with TRBD1. The V segment lost 10 bases and the J segment 1 base; nucleotides outside the gene matches: 11. The germline V gene encodes CDR1 LNHNV and CDR2 YYDKDF (reference sequence). The CDR3 is made up of 15 amino acids. CDR3 protein: CARMNRGDRTDTQYF. The CDR3 DNA reads as TGTGCCAGAATGAACAGGGGCGACCGCACAGATACGCAGTATTTT.

This chain uses TRBV10-3 with TRBJ1-2; 7 nucleotides agree with TRBD1. This CDR3 has 16 amino acids. The V segment lost 2 bases and the J segment 7 bases; nucleotides outside the gene matches: 13. The germline gives CDR1 ENHRY, CDR2 SYGVKD. Written as DNA, the CDR3 is TGTGCCATCAGTGAGGGACCAGACAGGGTCGGCGGTGGCTACACCTTC. It codes for CAISEGPDRVGGGYTF.

This sequence joins TRBV30 and TRBJ2-2; weak D call: TRBD2 (7 bases). Germline-derived CDR1 and CDR2 are GTSNPN and SVGIG (reference sequence). This CDR3 is 14 amino acids long. V was trimmed by 4 bases and J by 7 bases, leaving 16 bases between them. CDR3 protein: CAWMRGGGDGELFF. The CDR3 nucleotides read TGTGCCTGGATGCGAGGAGGGGGGGACGGGGAGCTGTTTTTT.

The chain has TRBV6-1 and TRBJ1-5; 9 bases fit TRBD1. This CDR3 spans 14 amino acids. With 8 bases clipped from V and 2 bases from J, the junction kept 4 bases outside the gene matches. Germline V gene lookup returns CDR1 MNHNS and CDR2 SASEGT. DNA for the CDR3: TGTGCCAGCGTCCGGGACAGGGGCAATCAGCCCCAGCATTTT. Translated: CASVRDRGNQPQHF.

The J gene is TRBJ1-3, the V gene TRBV2; a possible D gene is TRBD1 (5 bases). V lost 6 bases and J lost 0, with 9 bases in between. This CDR3 is 14 amino acids long. Germline CDR1 reads SNHLY; CDR2 reads FYNNEI. The CDR3 DNA reads TGTGCCAGCAGAATGACAGACTCTGGAAACACCATATATTTT. It yields the protein CASRMTDSGNTIYF.

J is TRBJ1-1 and V is TRBV11-2; 7 bases agree with TRBD1. Losses at the gene ends were 5 bases for V and 12 bases for J; bases not matched to a gene: 12. The CDR3 runs 13 residues. CDR1 and CDR2 (germline): SGHAT, FQNNGV. CDR3 in DNA: TGTGCCAGCAGCCGTGGGGGGCAGGGGGTACCTTTCTTT. It is translated as CASSRGGQGVPFF. Based on the CDR3 plus reference TRBV11-2 and TRBJ1-1, the full variable domain is EAGVAQSPRYKIIEKRQSVAFWCNPISGHATLYWYQQILGQGPKLLIQFQNNGVVDDSQLPKDRFSAERLKGVDSTLKIQPAKLEDSAVYLCASSRGGQGVPFFGQGTRLTVV.

The chain carries TRBV2 and TRBJ1-6; D is undetermined. Germline CDR1 SNHLY, CDR2 FYNNEI. The CDR3 is made up of 15 amino acids. Trimming took off 7 bases at V and 5 bases at J, with 15 bases between the two ends. The DNA of the CDR3 is TGTGCCAGCACCGAATACGGGGTTAATAATTCACCCCTCCACTTT. Amino acid sequence: CASTEYGVNNSPLHF.

CDR3 coding DNA: TGTGCCACCAGCAGAGCCCGTAACTATGGCTACACCTTC. Translated: CATSRARNYGYTF. The chain is built from TRBV15 and TRBJ1-2; D gene ambiguous. CDR1 and CDR2 from the germline V gene are LNHNV and YYDKDF (reference sequence). The CDR3 runs to 13 residues. Deletions cut 1 base from V and 1 base from J, with 4 bases between.

As to this clone: Other DNA sequences within the sample encode an identical CDR3. This chain links TRBV7-2 with TRBJ2-1, with 14 bases fitting TRBD2. The J segment lost 7 bases and the V segment lost 0 bases, leaving 2 bases of the junction unmatched. Germline values: CDR1 SGHTA, CDR2 FQGNSA. The CDR3 runs to 16 residues. CDR3 DNA: TGTGCCAGCAGCTTAGCCGGGACTAGCGGGAGAAATGAGCAGTTCTTC. Translating it yields CASSLAGTSGRNEQFF.

This sequence joins TRBV7-2 and TRBJ2-2; the D is unclear. Germline loops: CDR1 SGHTA, CDR2 FQGNSA. Deletions cut 1 base from V and 7 bases from J, with 13 bases between. The CDR3 is made up of 15 amino acids. The CDR3 region is CASSLGRIVSGELFF. As DNA, the CDR3 is TGTGCCAGCAGCTTAGGACGTATCGTAAGCGGGGAGCTGTTTTTT.

V gene TRBV4-1 combines with J gene TRBJ1-2; D gene ambiguous. Germline V gene data show CDR1 as MGHRA and CDR2 as YSYEKL. The germline V and J ends were trimmed by 0 bases and 4 bases, with 9 bases remaining between them. The CDR3 length is 14 residues. The CDR3 region is CASSQDPQIYGYTF. The CDR3 nucleotides are TGCGCCAGCAGCCAAGATCCACAGATCTATGGCTACACCTTC.

This clone has a handful of counts. V is TRBV30 and J is TRBJ1-5, with TRBD1 identical over 11 bases. This CDR3 comprises 13 residues. The germline CDR1 and CDR2 sequences are GTSNPN and SVGIG (reference sequence). J lost 5 bases, V lost 8 bases, and 5 bases had no gene match. CDR3 protein: CAQGTGGDQPQHF. CDR3 nucleotides: TGTGCCCAAGGGACAGGGGGTGATCAGCCCCAGCATTTT.

The gene calls are TRBV7-9 and TRBJ1-3, with 10 nucleotides matching TRBD1. V shed 6 bases, J shed 0 bases, and the junction held 11 bases outside the gene matches. CDR3 size: 18 residues. Germline loops: CDR1 SEHNR, CDR2 FQNEAQ (reference sequence). The CDR3 DNA reads as TGTGCCAGCAGGGAACAGGACAGGGGGAGACTCTCTGGAAACACCATATATTTT. Its protein is CASREQDRGRLSGNTIYF.